These 14 T cell receptor beta chains share one sample of origin, sequenced in a study of control samples from healthy donors and cancer patients (dated by TCRdb to 2019 to 2021). The receptor library was made with the immunoSEQ multiplex PCR assay. Here the immuneACCESS table is served through TCRdb, limited to in-frame sequences with V and J called. Missing clones are a known gap in these copies; in checked studies unresolved V genes cover under half, and the rest lacks a known reason. The sample table shows 130,000 or so clones, and 94% are seen once. The ten largest clonotypes hold around 13% of the sample. Sequencing input: blood. Source of these receptors: a man aged 35 to 55 in good health.

CDR3 amino acids: CASSPSGSTDTQYF. For the CDR3, the DNA is TGTGCCAGCAGCCCAAGCGGAAGCACAGATACGCAGTATTTT. The V and J genes are TRBV7-2 and TRBJ2-3; weak D call: TRBD2 (5 bases). The germline CDR1 and CDR2 sequences are SGHTA and FQGNSA. The CDR3 is 14 residues long. Deletions cut 5 bases from V and 0 bases from J, with 9 bases between.

V usage is TRBV27 and J usage is TRBJ1-2; D ambiguous. Trimming stripped 3 bases from V and 8 bases from J, with 13 bases between. CDR3 size: 13 residues. Germline V gene lookup returns CDR1 MNHEY and CDR2 SMNVEV (reference sequence). In DNA, the CDR3 is TGTGCCAGCAGTTTCTTAGGCAGCGGGGGCTACACCTTC. It translates to CASSFLGSGGYTF.

The rearrangement links TRBV28 to TRBJ2-7, with D unresolved. The CDR3 contains 14 residues. Germline V CDR1 and CDR2: MDHEN, SYDVKM. The V gene lost 3 bases and the J gene lost 0 bases, with 9 bases spanning the gap. CDR3: CASSLVRSSYEQYF. CDR3 nucleotides: TGTGCCAGCAGTTTGGTACGTAGCTCCTACGAGCAGTACTTC.

This sequence joins TRBV7-2 and TRBJ2-5; D remains unclear. The V end was cut by 1 base, the J end by 5 bases, with 8 bases between. CDR1 is SGHTA, CDR2 FQGNSA, per germline. This CDR3 has 13 amino acids. CDR3 loop: CASSLVLGETQYF. DNA for the CDR3: TGTGCCAGCAGCTTAGTGTTGGGGGAGACCCAGTACTTC.

The chain employs TRBV10-3 and TRBJ1-3; 7 bases are shared with TRBD1. V lost 10 bases and J lost 2; bases outside the gene matches: 2. Germline loops: CDR1 ENHRY, CDR2 SYGVKD. There are 12 residues in the CDR3. The CDR3 is CATGTAGNTIYF. Here the CDR3 DNA reads TGTGCCACCGGGACAGCTGGAAACACCATATATTTT.

This clone appeared a single time. The rearrangement joins TRBV29-1 to TRBJ1-2, with a weak D call TRBD1 (6 bases). The CDR3 loop spans 13 amino acids. Germline lookup yields CDR1 SQVTM and CDR2 ANQGSEA. CDR3 in amino acids: CTDGGQDHYGYTF. The CDR3 nucleotides read TGCACCGATGGGGGCCAGGACCACTATGGCTACACCTTC.

The rearrangement links TRBV19 to TRBJ1-2; tentatively, D is TRBD1 (6 bases). CDR1 is LNHDA, CDR2 SQIVND, per germline (reference sequence). V shed 4 bases and J shed 1 base, with 10 bases lying between them. CDR3 length: 14 amino acids. The CDR3 DNA reads as TGTGCCAGTAGTACTACAGGGAATAACTATGGCTACACCTTC. Residues: CASSTTGNNYGYTF.

The chain uses TRBV10-1 and TRBJ1-1; the D is unclear. CDR3 length: 13 residues. V was shortened by 3 bases and J by 0 bases, with 5 bases between the two germline ends. CDR1 WNHNN and CDR2 SYGVQD come from the germline V gene (reference sequence). Written as DNA, the CDR3 is TGCGCCAGCAGTGACCATCTGAACACTGAAGCTTTCTTT. This codes for CASSDHLNTEAFF.

The chain joins TRBV12-3 or TRBV12-4 to TRBJ1-1; no firm D call. Trimming left V 10 bases short and J 1 base short, with 13 bases between. The CDR3 consists of 13 residues. CDR3 sequence: CATTYRENTEAFF. The CDR3 coding sequence is TGTGCCACTACCTACCGGGAGAACACTGAAGCTTTCTTT.

This clone was seen only a few times. This chain connects TRBV28 to TRBJ1-5, with D hard to call. There are 15 residues in the CDR3. Germline-derived CDR1 and CDR2 are MDHEN and SYDVKM. Trimming shortened V by 5 bases and J by 1 base, and 12 bases separated the two germline ends. This CDR3 is CASSTRRASNQPQHF. DNA for the CDR3: TGTGCCAGCAGTACCCGACGGGCAAGCAATCAGCCCCAGCATTTT.

CDR3 sequence reads: CASSSSRASGNTGELFF. The CDR3 DNA reads TGTGCCAGCAGCTCCTCGAGGGCTAGCGGTAACACCGGGGAGCTGTTTTTT. This chain connects TRBV7-9 to TRBJ2-2; 7 bases match TRBD2. The CDR3 length is 17 residues. V was clipped by 4 bases and J by 2 bases; unmatched bases: 10. In germline, CDR1 is SEHNR, CDR2 FQNEAQ (reference sequence).

This clone was counted a single time. This chain uses TRBV6-5 with TRBJ2-7, with D possibly TRBD1 on 5 matching bases. V lost 6 bases, J lost 6 bases, and 12 bases lay in between. CDR3 length: 12 amino acids. Germline CDR1 and CDR2: MNHEY and SVGAGI. Written as DNA, the CDR3 is TGTGCCAGCAGCGGACAATCAGGCGAGCAGTACTTC. Translating it yields CASSGQSGEQYF.

The chain has TRBV24-1 and TRBJ1-5; D uncertain. CDR1 and CDR2 (germline): KGHDR, SFDVKD. The CDR3 is 13 residues long. The V end was cut by 5 bases, the J end by 2 bases, with 6 bases between. CDR3 region: CATSGAGNQPQHF. The CDR3 coding sequence is TGTGCCACCAGTGGCGCCGGCAATCAGCCCCAGCATTTT.

The genes are TRBV2 and TRBJ2-7; no clear D gene. V was trimmed by 6 bases and J by 3 bases, leaving 15 bases between them. Germline lookup yields CDR1 SNHLY and CDR2 FYNNEI. The CDR3 is 14 residues long. CDR3 residues: CASRLRIGLYEQYF. CDR3 bases: TGTGCCAGCAGACTCAGGATAGGGCTCTACGAGCAGTACTTC. Together with reference TRBV2 and TRBJ2-7, the CDR3 gives the full variable domain: EPEVTQTPSHQVTQMGQEVILRCVPISNHLYFYWYRQILGQKVEFLVSFYNNEISEKSEIFDDQFSVERPDGSNFTLKIRSTKLEDSAMYFCASRLRIGLYEQYFGPGTRLTVT.